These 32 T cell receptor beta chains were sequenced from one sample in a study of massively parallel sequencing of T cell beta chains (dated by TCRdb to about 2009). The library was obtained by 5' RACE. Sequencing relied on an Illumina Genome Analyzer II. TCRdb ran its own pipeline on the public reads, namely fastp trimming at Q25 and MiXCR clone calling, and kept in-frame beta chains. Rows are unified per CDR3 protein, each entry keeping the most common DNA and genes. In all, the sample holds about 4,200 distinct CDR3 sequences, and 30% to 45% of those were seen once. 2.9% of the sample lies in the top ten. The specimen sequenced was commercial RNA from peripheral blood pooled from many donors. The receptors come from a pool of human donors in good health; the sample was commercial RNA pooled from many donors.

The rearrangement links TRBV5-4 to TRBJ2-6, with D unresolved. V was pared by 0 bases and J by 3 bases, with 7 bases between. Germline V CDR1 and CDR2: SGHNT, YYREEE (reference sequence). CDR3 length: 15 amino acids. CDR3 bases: TGTGCCAGCAGCTTGGTTGGCGGTGGGGCCAACGTCCTGACTTTC. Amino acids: CASSLVGGGANVLTF.

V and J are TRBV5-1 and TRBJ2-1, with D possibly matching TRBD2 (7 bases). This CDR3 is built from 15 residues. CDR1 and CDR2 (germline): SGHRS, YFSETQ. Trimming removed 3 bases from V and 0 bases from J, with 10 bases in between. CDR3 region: CASSSRGGSYNEQFF. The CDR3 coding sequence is TGCGCCAGCAGCTCAAGGGGGGGCTCCTACAATGAGCAGTTCTTC.

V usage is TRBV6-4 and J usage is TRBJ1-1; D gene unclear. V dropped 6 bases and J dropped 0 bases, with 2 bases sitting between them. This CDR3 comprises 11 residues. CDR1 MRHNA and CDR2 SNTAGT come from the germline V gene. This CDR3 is CASRMNTEAFF. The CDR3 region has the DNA TGTGCCAGCAGGATGAACACTGAAGCTTTCTTT.

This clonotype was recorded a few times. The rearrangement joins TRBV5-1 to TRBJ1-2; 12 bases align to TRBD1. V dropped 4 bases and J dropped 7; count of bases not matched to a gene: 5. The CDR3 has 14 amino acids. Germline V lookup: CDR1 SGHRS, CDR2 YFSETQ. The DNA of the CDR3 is TGCGCCAGCAGCACGGGACAGGGGGCCGTTGGCTACACCTTC. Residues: CASSTGQGAVGYTF.

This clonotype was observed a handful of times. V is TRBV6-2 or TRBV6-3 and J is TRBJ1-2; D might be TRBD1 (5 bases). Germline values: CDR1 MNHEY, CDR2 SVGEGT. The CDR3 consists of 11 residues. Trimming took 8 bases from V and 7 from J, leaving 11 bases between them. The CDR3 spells CASPLGLGYTF. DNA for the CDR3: TGTGCCAGCCCACTGGGGCTTGGCTACACCTTC.

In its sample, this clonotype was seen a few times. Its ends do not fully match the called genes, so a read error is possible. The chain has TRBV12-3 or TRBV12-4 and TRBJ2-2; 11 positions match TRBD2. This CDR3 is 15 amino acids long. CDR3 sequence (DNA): TGTGCCAGCAGATTAGCGGGGGGGCAGCCCGGGGAGCTGTTTTTT. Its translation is CASRLAGGQPGELFF.

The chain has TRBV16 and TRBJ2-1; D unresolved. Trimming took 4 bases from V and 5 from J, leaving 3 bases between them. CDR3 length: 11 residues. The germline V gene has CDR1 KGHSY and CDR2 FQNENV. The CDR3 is CASSPNNEQFF. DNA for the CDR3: TGTGCCAGCAGCCCGAACAATGAGCAGTTCTTC.

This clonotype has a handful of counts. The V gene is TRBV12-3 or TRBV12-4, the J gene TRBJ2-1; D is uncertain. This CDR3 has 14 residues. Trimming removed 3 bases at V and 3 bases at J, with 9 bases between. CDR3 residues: CASSLMTRYNEQFF. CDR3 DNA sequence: TGTGCCAGCAGTTTGATGACGCGCTACAATGAGCAGTTCTTC.

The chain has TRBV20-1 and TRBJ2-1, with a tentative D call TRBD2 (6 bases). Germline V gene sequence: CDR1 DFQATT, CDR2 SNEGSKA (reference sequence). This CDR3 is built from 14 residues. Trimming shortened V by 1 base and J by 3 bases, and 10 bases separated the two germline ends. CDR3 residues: CSARAPGGYNEQFF. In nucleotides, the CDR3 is TGCAGTGCTAGAGCCCCCGGGGGCTACAATGAGCAGTTCTTC.

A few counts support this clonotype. CDR3 in DNA: TGTGCTAGTGCTCCCCCTGGGGCCAACGTCCTGACTTTC. Residues: CASAPPGANVLTF. The chain carries TRBV12-5 and TRBJ2-6; D unclear. Germline lookup yields CDR1 LGHNT and CDR2 FRNRAP. V lost 7 bases to trimming and J lost 2 bases, with 6 bases between them. This CDR3 region has 13 residues.

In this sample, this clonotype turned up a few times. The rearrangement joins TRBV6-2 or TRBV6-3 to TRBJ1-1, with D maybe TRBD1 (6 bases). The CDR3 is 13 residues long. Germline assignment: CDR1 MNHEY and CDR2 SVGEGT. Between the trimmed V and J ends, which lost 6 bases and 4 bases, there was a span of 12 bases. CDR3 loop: CASRKQGGTEAFF. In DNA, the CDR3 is TGTGCCAGCAGAAAACAGGGAGGCACTGAAGCTTTCTTT.

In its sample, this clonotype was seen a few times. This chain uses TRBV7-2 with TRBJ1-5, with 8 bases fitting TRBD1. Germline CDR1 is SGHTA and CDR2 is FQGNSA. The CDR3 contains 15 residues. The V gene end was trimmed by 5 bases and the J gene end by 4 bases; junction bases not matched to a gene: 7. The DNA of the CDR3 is TGTGCCAGCAGCAGCGGGACAGGCCCAAATCAGCCCCAGCATTTT. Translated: CASSSGTGPNQPQHF.

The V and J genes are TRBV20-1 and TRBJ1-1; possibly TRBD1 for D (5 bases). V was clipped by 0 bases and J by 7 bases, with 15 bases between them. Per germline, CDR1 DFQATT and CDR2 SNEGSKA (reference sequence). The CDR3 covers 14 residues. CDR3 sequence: CSARDGPGRREAFF. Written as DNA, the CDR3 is TGCAGTGCTAGAGATGGACCGGGGCGGCGTGAAGCTTTCTTT.

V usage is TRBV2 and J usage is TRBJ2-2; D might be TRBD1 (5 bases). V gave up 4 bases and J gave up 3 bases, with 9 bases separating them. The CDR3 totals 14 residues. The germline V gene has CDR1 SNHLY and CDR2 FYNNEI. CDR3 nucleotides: TGTGCCAGCAGTGGACAGCATGACACCGGGGAGCTGTTTTTT. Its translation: CASSGQHDTGELFF.

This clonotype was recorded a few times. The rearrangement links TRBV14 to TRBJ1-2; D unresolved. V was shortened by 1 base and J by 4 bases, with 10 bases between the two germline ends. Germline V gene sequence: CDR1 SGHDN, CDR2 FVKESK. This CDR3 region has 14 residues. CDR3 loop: CASSQGPTPYGYTF. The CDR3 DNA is TGTGCCAGCAGCCAAGGACCCACCCCCTATGGCTACACCTTC.

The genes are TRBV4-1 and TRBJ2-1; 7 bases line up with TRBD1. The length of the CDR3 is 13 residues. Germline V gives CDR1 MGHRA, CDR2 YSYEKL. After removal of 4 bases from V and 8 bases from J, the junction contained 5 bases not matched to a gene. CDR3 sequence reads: CASSRRQGHEQFF. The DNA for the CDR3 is TGCGCCAGCAGCCGGCGACAGGGCCATGAGCAGTTCTTC.

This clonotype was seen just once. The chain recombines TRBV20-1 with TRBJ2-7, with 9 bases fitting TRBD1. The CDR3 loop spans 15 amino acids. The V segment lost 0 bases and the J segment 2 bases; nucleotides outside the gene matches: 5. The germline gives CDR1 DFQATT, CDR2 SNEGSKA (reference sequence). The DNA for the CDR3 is TGCAGTGCTAGAGATATGGGACAGGGTCCCTACGAGCAGTACTTC. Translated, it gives CSARDMGQGPYEQYF.

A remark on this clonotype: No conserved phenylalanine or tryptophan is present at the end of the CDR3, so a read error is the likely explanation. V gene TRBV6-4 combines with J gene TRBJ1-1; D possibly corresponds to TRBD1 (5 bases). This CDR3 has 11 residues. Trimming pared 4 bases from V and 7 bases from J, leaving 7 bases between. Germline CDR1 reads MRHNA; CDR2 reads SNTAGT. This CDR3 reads CASSATGEAFS. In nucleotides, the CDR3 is TGTGCCAGCAGTGCCACAGGTGAAGCTTTCTCT.

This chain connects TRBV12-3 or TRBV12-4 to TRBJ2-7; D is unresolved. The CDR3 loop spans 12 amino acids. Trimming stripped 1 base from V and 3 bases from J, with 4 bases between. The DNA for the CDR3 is TGTGCCAGCAGTTTAGGGGACTACGAGCAGTACTTC. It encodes CASSLGDYEQYF.

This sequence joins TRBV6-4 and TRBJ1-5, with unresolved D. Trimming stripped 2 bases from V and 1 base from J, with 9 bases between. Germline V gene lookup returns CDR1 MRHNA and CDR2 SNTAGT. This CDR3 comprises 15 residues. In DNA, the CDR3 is TGTGCCAGCAGTGACGGACCGTGGAGCAATCAGCCCCAGCATTTT. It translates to CASSDGPWSNQPQHF.

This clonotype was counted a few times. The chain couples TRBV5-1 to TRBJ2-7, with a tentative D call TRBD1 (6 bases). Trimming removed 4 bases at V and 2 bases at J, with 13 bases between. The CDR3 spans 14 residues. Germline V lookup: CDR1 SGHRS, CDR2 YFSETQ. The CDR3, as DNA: TGCGCCAGCAGCCTTCGGACAGATCCCTACGAGCAGTACTTC. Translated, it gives CASSLRTDPYEQYF.

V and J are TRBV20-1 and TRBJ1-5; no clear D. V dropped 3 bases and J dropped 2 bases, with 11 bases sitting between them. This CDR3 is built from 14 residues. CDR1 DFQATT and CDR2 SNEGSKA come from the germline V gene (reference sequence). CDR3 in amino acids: CSASTLRGNQPQHF. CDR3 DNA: TGCAGTGCTAGCACCCTGCGGGGCAATCAGCCCCAGCATTTT.

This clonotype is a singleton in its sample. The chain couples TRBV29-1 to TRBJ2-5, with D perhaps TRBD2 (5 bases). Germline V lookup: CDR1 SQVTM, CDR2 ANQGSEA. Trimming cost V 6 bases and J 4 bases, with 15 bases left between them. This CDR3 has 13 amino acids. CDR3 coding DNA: TGCAGCGTCCAAAAGTTGGGGAGAGAGACCCAGTACTTC. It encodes CSVQKLGRETQYF.

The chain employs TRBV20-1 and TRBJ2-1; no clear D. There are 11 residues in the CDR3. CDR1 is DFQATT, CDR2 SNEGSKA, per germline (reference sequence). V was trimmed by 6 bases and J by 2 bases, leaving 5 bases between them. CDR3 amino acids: CSADPYNEQFF. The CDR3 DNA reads TGCAGTGCCGACCCCTACAATGAGCAGTTCTTC.

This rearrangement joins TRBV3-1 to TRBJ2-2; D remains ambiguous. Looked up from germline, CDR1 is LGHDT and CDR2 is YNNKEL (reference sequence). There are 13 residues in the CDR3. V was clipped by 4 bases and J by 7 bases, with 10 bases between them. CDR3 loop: CASSRVEYGELFF. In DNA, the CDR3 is TGTGCCAGCAGCCGAGTGGAATACGGGGAGCTGTTTTTT.

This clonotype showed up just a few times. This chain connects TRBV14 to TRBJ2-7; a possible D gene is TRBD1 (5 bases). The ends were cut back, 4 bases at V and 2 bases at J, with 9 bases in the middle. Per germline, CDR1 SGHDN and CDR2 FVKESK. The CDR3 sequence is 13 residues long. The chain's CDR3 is CASSRGRAYEQYF. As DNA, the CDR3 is TGTGCCAGCAGCCGGGGCAGGGCCTACGAGCAGTACTTC.

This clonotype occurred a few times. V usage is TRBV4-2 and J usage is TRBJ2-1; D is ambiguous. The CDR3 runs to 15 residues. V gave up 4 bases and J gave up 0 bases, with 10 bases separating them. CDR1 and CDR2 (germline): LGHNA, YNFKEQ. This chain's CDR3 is CASSPPDASYNEQFF. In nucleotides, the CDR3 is TGTGCCAGCAGCCCCCCGGACGCCTCCTACAATGAGCAGTTCTTC.

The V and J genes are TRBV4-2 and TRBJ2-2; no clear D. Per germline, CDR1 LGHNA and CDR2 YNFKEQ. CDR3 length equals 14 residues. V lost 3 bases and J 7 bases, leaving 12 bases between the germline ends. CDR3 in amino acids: CASSQRNSNGELFF. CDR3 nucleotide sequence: TGTGCCAGCAGCCAGAGGAATTCGAACGGGGAGCTGTTTTTT.

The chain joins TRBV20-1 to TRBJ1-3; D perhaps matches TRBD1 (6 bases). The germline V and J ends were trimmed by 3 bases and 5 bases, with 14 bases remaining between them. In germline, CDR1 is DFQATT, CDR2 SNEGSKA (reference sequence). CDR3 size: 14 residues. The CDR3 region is CSASESGARNTIYF. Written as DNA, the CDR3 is TGCAGTGCTAGTGAGTCAGGGGCAAGAAACACCATATATTTT.

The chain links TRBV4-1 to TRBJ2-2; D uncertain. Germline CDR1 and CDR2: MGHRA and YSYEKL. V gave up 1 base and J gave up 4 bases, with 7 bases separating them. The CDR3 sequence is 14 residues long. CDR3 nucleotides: TGCGCCAGCAGCCAAGTACTCATCACCGGGGAGCTGTTTTTT. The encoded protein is CASSQVLITGELFF.

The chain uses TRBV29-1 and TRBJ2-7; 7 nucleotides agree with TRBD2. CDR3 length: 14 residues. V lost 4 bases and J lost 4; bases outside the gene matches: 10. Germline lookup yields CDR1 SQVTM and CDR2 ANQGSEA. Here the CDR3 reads CSVVLAEILYEQYF. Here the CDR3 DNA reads TGCAGCGTTGTTCTAGCGGAGATACTTTACGAGCAGTACTTC.

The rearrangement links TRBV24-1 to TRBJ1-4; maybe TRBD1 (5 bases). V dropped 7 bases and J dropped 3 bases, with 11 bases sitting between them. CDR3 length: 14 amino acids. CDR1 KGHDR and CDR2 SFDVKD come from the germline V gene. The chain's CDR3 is CATSRQKANEKLFF. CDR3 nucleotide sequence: TGTGCCACCAGCAGACAGAAAGCTAATGAAAAACTGTTTTTT.